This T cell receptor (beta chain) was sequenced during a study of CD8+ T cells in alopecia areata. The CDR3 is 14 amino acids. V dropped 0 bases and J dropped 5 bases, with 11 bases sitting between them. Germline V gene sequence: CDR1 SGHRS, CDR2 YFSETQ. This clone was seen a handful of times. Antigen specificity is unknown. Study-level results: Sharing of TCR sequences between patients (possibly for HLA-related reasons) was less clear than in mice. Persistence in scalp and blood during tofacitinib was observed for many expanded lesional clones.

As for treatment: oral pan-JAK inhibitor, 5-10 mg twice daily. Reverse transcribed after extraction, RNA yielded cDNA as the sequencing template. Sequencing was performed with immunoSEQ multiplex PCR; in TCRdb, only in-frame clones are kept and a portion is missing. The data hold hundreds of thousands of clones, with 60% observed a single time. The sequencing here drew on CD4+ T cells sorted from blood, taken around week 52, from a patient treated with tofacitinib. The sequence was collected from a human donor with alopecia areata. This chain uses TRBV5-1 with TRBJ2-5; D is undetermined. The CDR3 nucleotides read TGCGCCAGCAGCTTGGTACACTCCCGTGAGACCCAGTACTTC. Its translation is CASSLVHSRETQYF.